This passage covers 25 T cell receptor beta chains from one sample sequenced in a study of T cell responses to AZD1222 COVID-19 vaccine. TCRdb's table, derived via immunoSEQ multiplex PCR, lists solely in-frame clones and lacks some. In the table there are over 70,000 clones, about 86% of which are singletons. Specimen: peripheral blood, collected on day 0 of MenACWY control vaccination. All receptors come from an adult in good health.

The V call is TRBV5-5, the J call TRBJ1-6, with TRBD1 matching 7 bases. CDR1 is SGHKS and CDR2 is YYEKEE in the germline V gene (reference sequence). Trimming took 0 bases from V and 10 from J; bases not matched to a gene: 10. The CDR3 has 16 amino acids. CDR3 bases: TGTGCCAGCAGCTTGGGGGCAGGGGGGAACCGCTCACCCCTCCACTTT. Encoded protein: CASSLGAGGNRSPLHF.

The chain carries TRBV6-2 or TRBV6-3 and TRBJ2-3; TRBD2 agrees at 15 bases. V was pared by 5 bases and J by 9 bases, with 3 bases of the junction left unmatched. CDR1 MNHEY and CDR2 SVGEGT come from the germline V gene. The CDR3 spans 14 residues. The CDR3 loop reads CASSPGLAGGTQYF. The CDR3 DNA follows: TGTGCCAGCAGTCCGGGACTAGCGGGGGGCACGCAGTATTTT.

The genes are TRBV3-1 (or the pseudogene TRBV3-2) and TRBJ2-7; D might be TRBD1 (6 bases). The CDR3 spans 14 residues. CDR1 and CDR2 (germline): LGHDT, YNNKEL (reference sequence). V dropped 4 bases and J dropped 5 bases, with 15 bases sitting between them. Here the CDR3 reads CASSPRYRADEQYF. DNA for the CDR3: TGTGCCAGCAGCCCCCGGTACAGGGCAGACGAGCAGTACTTC.

The chain links TRBV7-2 to TRBJ1-3; weak D call: TRBD1 (5 bases). Germline V lookup: CDR1 SGHTA, CDR2 FQGNSA. The CDR3 length is 18 residues. V was pared by 1 base and J by 2 bases, with 18 bases between. CDR3 bases: TGTGCCAGCAGCTTAGACCCCGGCGCCCCAGGGCCTGGAAACACCATATATTTT. This translates into CASSLDPGAPGPGNTIYF.

This clone was seen once. This chain connects TRBV13 to TRBJ2-3; D not certain. CDR1 and CDR2 from the germline V gene are PRHDT and FYEKMQ (reference sequence). This CDR3 contains 12 residues. Trimming cost V 4 bases and J 7 bases, with 9 bases left between them. The CDR3 loop reads CASSSHSNTQYF. CDR3 DNA sequence: TGTGCCAGCAGCTCTCATTCTAATACGCAGTATTTT.

The chain uses TRBV11-2 and TRBJ2-1; D is ambiguous. V was trimmed by 0 bases and J by 4 bases, leaving 10 bases between them. The CDR3 is 15 residues long. CDR1 is SGHAT, CDR2 FQNNGV, per germline. The CDR3 loop reads CASSLDGRQYNEQFF. The DNA for the CDR3 is TGTGCCAGCAGCTTAGATGGCAGGCAATACAATGAGCAGTTCTTC.

The rearrangement uses TRBV5-1 and TRBJ1-4; D is unresolved. Between the trimmed V and J ends, which lost 0 bases and 0 bases, there was a span of 12 bases. Germline CDR1 and CDR2: SGHRS and YFSETQ. There are 17 residues in the CDR3. This chain's CDR3 is CASSLEVLDATNEKLFF. The CDR3 DNA reads as TGCGCCAGCAGCTTGGAGGTTTTAGATGCAACTAATGAAAAACTGTTTTTT.

The rearrangement uses TRBV7-2 and TRBJ1-1; D ambiguous. Germline loops: CDR1 SGHTA, CDR2 FQGNSA. The CDR3 loop spans 14 amino acids. V shed 5 bases and J shed 4 bases, with 14 bases lying between them. The CDR3 sequence: CASSQRGLSTEAFF. CDR3 DNA: TGTGCCAGCAGCCAACGTGGGTTGTCCACTGAAGCTTTCTTT.

The chain joins TRBV30 to TRBJ2-5; D is perhaps TRBD2 (5 bases). Trimming removed 3 bases at V and 1 base at J, with 9 bases between. This CDR3 contains 13 residues. Germline assignment: CDR1 GTSNPN and CDR2 SVGIG (reference sequence). This CDR3 reads CAWRARGQETQYF. CDR3 nucleotide sequence: TGTGCCTGGAGGGCCCGGGGCCAAGAGACCCAGTACTTC.

The gene calls are TRBV11-2 and TRBJ1-4; 9 bases align to TRBD1. Germline V lookup: CDR1 SGHAT, CDR2 FQNNGV. This CDR3 has 16 amino acids. The V segment lost 6 bases and the J segment 8 bases; nucleotides outside the gene matches: 13. The CDR3 sequence is CASSRDRGQGREKLFF. As DNA, the CDR3 is TGTGCCAGCAGTCGAGACCGCGGACAGGGGAGGGAAAAACTGTTTTTT.

J is TRBJ1-1 and V is TRBV19, with no clear D. The CDR3 sequence is 14 residues long. CDR1 and CDR2 from the germline V gene are LNHDA and SQIVND (reference sequence). The ends were cut back, 5 bases at V and 0 bases at J, with 10 bases in the middle. The DNA for the CDR3 is TGTGCCAGTAGTTTGGACGGCTTGAACACTGAAGCTTTCTTT. Amino acids: CASSLDGLNTEAFF.

This chain uses TRBV6-2 or TRBV6-3 with TRBJ1-5; D unresolved. V lost 2 bases and J 0 bases, leaving 11 bases between the germline ends. Germline lookup yields CDR1 MNHEY and CDR2 SVGEGT. CDR3 size: 16 residues. This CDR3 reads CASSYPDVNSNQPQHF. The CDR3 DNA sequence: TGTGCCAGCAGTTACCCGGACGTGAATAGCAATCAGCCCCAGCATTTT.

In its sample, this clone was seen a few times. The V gene is TRBV28, the J gene TRBJ2-3; 8 bases are shared with TRBD2. The CDR3 loop spans 17 amino acids. The germline V gene encodes CDR1 MDHEN and CDR2 SYDVKM. J lost 2 bases, V lost 3 bases, and 10 bases had no gene match. Here the CDR3 reads CASSFNPGLDPTDTQYF. In DNA, the CDR3 is TGTGCCAGCAGTTTTAACCCGGGACTAGACCCCACAGATACGCAGTATTTT.

The chain uses TRBV4-1 and TRBJ1-2; D remains unclear. Germline V gene sequence: CDR1 MGHRA, CDR2 YSYEKL. This CDR3 has 15 amino acids. V was cut by 0 bases and J by 5 bases, with 13 bases left in between. CDR3 sequence (DNA): TGCGCCAGCAGCCAAGACCCCGGGCCGCTTTATGGCTACACCTTC. Translated, it gives CASSQDPGPLYGYTF.

The chain is built from TRBV2 and TRBJ1-5; 8 nucleotides line up with TRBD1. CDR3 length: 13 amino acids. V shed 6 bases, J shed 8 bases, and the junction held 6 bases outside the gene matches. CDR1 is SNHLY and CDR2 is FYNNEI in the germline V gene. The CDR3 sequence: CASSTGGPKPQHF. DNA for the CDR3: TGTGCCAGCAGCACAGGGGGTCCGAAGCCCCAGCATTTT.

This clone was seen only once. This rearrangement joins TRBV30 to TRBJ1-5; D perhaps matches TRBD1 (6 bases). Germline CDR1 GTSNPN, CDR2 SVGIG (reference sequence). This CDR3 region has 13 residues. Trimming removed 2 bases at V and 2 bases at J, with 7 bases between. The CDR3 is CAWSRQGNQPQHF. CDR3 DNA sequence: TGTGCCTGGAGTCGACAGGGCAATCAGCCCCAGCATTTT.

The chain couples TRBV7-2 to TRBJ2-3; tentatively, D is TRBD2 (6 bases). Trimming left V 1 base short and J 2 bases short, with 7 bases between. The CDR3 contains 14 residues. Germline V gives CDR1 SGHTA, CDR2 FQGNSA. CDR3 amino acids: CASSLVDYTDTQYF. CDR3 sequence (DNA): TGTGCCAGCAGCTTAGTGGACTACACAGATACGCAGTATTTT. Drawing the rest from reference TRBV7-2 and TRBJ2-3, the complete variable domain is GAGVSQSPSNKVTEKGKDVELRCDPISGHTALYWYRQSLGQGLEFLIYFQGNSAPDKSGLPSDRFSAERTGGSVSTLTIQRTQQEDSAVYLCASSLVDYTDTQYFGPGTRLTVL.

This chain connects TRBV3-1 (or the pseudogene TRBV3-2) to TRBJ2-1, with D possibly TRBD1 on 6 matching bases. Trimming took off 1 base at V and 6 bases at J, with 16 bases between the two ends. Germline loops: CDR1 LGHDT, CDR2 YNNKEL (reference sequence). The CDR3 contains 16 residues. Here the CDR3 DNA reads TGTGCCAGCAGCCAAGGTTGGGGGCTTTCTGGCAATGAGCAGTTCTTC. Protein product: CASSQGWGLSGNEQFF.

This chain's CDR3 is CASSLRQGTTTNEKLFF. The CDR3 region has the DNA TGTGCCAGCAGCTTGCGACAGGGGACTACAACTAATGAAAAACTGTTTTTT. The V and J genes are TRBV5-4 and TRBJ1-4, with 8 bases matching TRBD1. This CDR3 contains 17 residues. The germline gives CDR1 SGHNT, CDR2 YYREEE (reference sequence). With 1 base clipped from V and 0 bases from J, the junction kept 5 bases outside the gene matches.

The rearrangement uses TRBV24-1 and TRBJ1-2; D remains unclear. Germline V gives CDR1 KGHDR, CDR2 SFDVKD. V dropped 8 bases and J dropped 3 bases, with 3 bases sitting between them. The CDR3 runs 10 residues. CDR3 region: CATIDYGYTF. For the CDR3, the DNA is TGTGCCACCATCGACTATGGCTACACCTTC.

The CDR3 DNA reads TGTGCCAGCAGCCCCGGGACAGGGAACACCGGGGAGCTGTTTTTT. It specifies CASSPGTGNTGELFF. The genes are TRBV6-5 and TRBJ2-2; 8 nucleotides match TRBD1. The CDR3 sequence is 15 residues long. From germline, CDR1 is MNHEY and CDR2 SVGAGI. J lost 1 base, V lost 6 bases, and 4 bases had no gene match.

The gene calls are TRBV11-3 and TRBJ1-1; the D is unclear. V lost 0 bases and J lost 2, with 4 bases in between. Germline V CDR1 and CDR2: SGHNT, YENEEA. CDR3 length: 13 amino acids. The CDR3: CASSLDRNTEAFF. The CDR3 DNA is TGTGCCAGCAGCTTAGACCGAAACACTGAAGCTTTCTTT.

This clone was picked up a small number of times. The rearrangement uses TRBV6-5 and TRBJ2-7; a possible D gene is TRBD2 (5 bases). Between the trimmed V and J ends, which lost 0 bases and 5 bases, there was a span of 8 bases. Germline CDR1 is MNHEY and CDR2 is SVGAGI. The length of the CDR3 is 13 residues. The CDR3 reads CASSYSGDHEQYF. The CDR3 coding sequence is TGTGCCAGCAGTTACTCCGGGGATCACGAGCAGTACTTC.

V usage is TRBV6-2 or TRBV6-3 and J usage is TRBJ1-5, with D unclear. This CDR3 contains 11 residues. V dropped 4 bases and J dropped 7 bases, with 5 bases sitting between them. Germline lookup yields CDR1 MNHEY and CDR2 SVGEGT. The CDR3 DNA reads as TGTGCCAGCAGTTCCGGGCAGCCCCAGCATTTT. Its translation: CASSSGQPQHF.

The chain combines TRBV7-9 with TRBJ2-3; the match to TRBD2 covers 11 bases. CDR1 is SEHNR and CDR2 is FQNEAQ in the germline V gene (reference sequence). The V and J ends lost 2 bases and 0 bases, in that order; junction bases with no gene match: 7. CDR3 size: 18 residues. CDR3 bases: TGTGCCAGCAGCTTACTAGCGGGGGGCCAACCTAGCACAGATACGCAGTATTTT. Its translation: CASSLLAGGQPSTDTQYF. Using reference TRBV7-9 and TRBJ2-3 for the parts outside the CDR3, the full variable domain is DTGVSQNPRHKITKRGQNVTFRCDPISEHNRLYWYRQTLGQGPEFLTYFQNEAQLEKSRLLSDRFSAERPKGSFSTLEIQRTEQGDSAMYLCASSLLAGGQPSTDTQYFGPGTRLTVL.